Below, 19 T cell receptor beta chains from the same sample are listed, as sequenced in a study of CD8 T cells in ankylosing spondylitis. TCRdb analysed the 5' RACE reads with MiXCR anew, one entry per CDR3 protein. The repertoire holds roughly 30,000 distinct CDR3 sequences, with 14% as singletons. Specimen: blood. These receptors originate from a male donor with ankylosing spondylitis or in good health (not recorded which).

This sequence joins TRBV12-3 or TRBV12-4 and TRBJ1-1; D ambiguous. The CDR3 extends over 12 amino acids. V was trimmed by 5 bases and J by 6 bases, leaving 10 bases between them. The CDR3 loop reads CASSQLSPEAFF. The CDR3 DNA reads TGTGCCAGCAGTCAACTTAGCCCTGAAGCTTTCTTT.

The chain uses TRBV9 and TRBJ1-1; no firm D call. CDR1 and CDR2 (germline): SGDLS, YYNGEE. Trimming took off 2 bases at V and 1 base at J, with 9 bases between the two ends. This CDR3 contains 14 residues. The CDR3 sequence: CASSVGGRNTEAFF. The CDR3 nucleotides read TGTGCCAGCAGCGTGGGTGGGAGGAACACTGAAGCTTTCTTT.

CDR3 coding DNA: TGTGCCAGCAGCTTAAACGCGAACACTGAAGCTTTCTTT. This encodes CASSLNANTEAFF. The chain is built from TRBV7-3 and TRBJ1-1; D is undetermined. The germline gives CDR1 SGHTA, CDR2 FQGTGA. The V gene lost 1 base and the J gene lost 1 base, with 4 bases spanning the gap. This CDR3 has 13 residues.

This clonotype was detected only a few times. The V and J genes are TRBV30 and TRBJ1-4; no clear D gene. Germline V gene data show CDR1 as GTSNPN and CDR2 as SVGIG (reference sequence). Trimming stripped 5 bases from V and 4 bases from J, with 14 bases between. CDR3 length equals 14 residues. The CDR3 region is CAWAARANNEKLFF. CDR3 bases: TGTGCCTGGGCAGCGAGGGCGAATAATGAAAAACTGTTTTTT.

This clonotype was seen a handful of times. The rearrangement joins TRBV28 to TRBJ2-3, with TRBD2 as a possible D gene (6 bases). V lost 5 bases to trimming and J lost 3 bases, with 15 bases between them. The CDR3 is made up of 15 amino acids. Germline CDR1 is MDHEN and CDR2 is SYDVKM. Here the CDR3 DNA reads TGTGCCAGCAGTCCGGTCGGGGGACGGACAGATACGCAGTATTTT. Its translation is CASSPVGGRTDTQYF.

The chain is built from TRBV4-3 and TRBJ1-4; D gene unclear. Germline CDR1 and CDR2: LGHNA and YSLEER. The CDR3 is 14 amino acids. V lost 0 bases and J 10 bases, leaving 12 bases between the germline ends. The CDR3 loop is CASSQDRVAGKLFF. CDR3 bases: TGCGCCAGCAGCCAAGACCGGGTAGCCGGAAAACTGTTTTTT.

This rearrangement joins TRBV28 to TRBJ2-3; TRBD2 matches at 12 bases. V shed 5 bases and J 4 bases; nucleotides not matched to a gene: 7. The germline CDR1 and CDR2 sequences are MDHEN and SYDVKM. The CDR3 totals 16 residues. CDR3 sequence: CASSPLAGGPADTQYF. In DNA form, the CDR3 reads TGTGCCAGCAGTCCTCTAGCGGGAGGGCCCGCAGATACGCAGTATTTT.

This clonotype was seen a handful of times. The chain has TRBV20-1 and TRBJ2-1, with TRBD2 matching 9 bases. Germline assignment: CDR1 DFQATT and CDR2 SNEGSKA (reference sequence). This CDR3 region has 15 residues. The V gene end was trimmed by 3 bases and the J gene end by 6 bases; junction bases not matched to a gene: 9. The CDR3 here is CSASSWASGVNEQFF. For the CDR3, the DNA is TGCAGTGCTAGCTCCTGGGCTAGCGGGGTCAATGAGCAGTTCTTC.

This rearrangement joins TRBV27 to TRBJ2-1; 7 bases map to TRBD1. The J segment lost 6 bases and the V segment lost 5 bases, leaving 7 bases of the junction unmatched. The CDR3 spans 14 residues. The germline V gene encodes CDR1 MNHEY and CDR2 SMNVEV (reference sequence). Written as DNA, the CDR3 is TGTGCCAGCAGTGCCGTAAGGACAGGCAATGAGCAGTTCTTC. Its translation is CASSAVRTGNEQFF.

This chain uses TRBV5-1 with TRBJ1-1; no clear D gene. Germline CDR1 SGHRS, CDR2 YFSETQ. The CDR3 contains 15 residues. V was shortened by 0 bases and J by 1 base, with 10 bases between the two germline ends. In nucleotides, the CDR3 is TGCGCCAGCAGCTTGGAAGTGTTAGCGAACACTGAAGCTTTCTTT. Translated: CASSLEVLANTEAFF.

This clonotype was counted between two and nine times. CDR3 in DNA: TGTGCCAGCAGTTTGTCGCGCTCCTACGAGCAGTACGTC. Its protein is CASSLSRSYEQYV. The chain carries TRBV12-3 or TRBV12-4 and TRBJ2-7; D remains ambiguous. The CDR3 totals 13 residues. Between the trimmed V and J ends, which lost 3 bases and 0 bases, there was a span of 6 bases.

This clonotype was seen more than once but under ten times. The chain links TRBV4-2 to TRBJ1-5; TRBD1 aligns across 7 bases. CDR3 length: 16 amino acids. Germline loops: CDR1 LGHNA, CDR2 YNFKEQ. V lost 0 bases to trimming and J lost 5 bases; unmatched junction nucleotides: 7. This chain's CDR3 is CASSQDSGTEDQPQHF. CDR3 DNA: TGTGCCAGCAGCCAAGATTCCGGGACAGAAGATCAGCCCCAGCATTTT.

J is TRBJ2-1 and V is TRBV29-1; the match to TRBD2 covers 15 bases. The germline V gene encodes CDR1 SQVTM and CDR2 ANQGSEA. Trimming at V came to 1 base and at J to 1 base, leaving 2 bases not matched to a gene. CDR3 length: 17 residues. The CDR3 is CSVEGTSGRGSYNEQFF. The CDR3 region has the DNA TGCAGCGTTGAAGGGACTAGCGGGAGGGGGTCCTACAATGAGCAGTTCTTC.

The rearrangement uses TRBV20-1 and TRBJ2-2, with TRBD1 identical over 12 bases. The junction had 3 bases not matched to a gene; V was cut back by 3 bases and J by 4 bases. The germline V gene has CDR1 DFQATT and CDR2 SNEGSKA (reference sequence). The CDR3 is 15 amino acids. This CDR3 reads CSARGQGALTGELFF. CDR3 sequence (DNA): TGCAGTGCTAGGGGACAGGGGGCCCTCACCGGGGAGCTGTTTTTT.

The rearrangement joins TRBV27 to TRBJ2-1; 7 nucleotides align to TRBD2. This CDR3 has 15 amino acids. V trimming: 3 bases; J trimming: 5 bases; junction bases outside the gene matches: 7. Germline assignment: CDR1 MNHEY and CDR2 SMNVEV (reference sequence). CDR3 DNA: TGTGCCAGCAGTTTCGGCCAGCGGGGCAACAATGAGCAGTTCTTC. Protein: CASSFGQRGNNEQFF.

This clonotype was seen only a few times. CDR3 loop: CASSPRKRSTTYEQYF. The CDR3 region has the DNA TGTGCCAGCAGCCCGCGAAAGAGAAGTACGACCTACGAGCAGTACTTC. The chain joins TRBV3-1 to TRBJ2-7; D is unresolved. CDR3 length: 16 residues. The germline gives CDR1 LGHDT, CDR2 YNNKEL (reference sequence). V was cut by 4 bases and J by 2 bases, with 18 bases left in between.

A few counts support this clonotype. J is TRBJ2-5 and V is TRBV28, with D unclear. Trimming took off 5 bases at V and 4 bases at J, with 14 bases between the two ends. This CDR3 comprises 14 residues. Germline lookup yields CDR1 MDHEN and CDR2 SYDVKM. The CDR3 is CASSRPARAETQYF. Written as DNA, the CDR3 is TGTGCCAGCAGTCGACCGGCCCGGGCAGAGACCCAGTACTTC.

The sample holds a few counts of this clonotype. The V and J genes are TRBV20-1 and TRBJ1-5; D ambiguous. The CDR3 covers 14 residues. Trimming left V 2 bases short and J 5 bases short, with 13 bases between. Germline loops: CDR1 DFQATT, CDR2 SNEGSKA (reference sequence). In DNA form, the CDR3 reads TGCAGTGCTAGATACGGGAACGGTCATCAGCCCCAGCATTTT. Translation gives CSARYGNGHQPQHF.

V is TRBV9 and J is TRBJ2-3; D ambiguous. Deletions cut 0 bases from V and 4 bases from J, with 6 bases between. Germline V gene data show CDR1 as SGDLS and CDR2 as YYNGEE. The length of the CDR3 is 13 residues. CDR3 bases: TGTGCCAGCAGCGTAGATAAGTCAGATACGCAGTATTTT. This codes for CASSVDKSDTQYF.